A single sample gave rise to the 18 T cell receptor beta chains below, sequenced in a study of OX40 agonist ivuxolimab in advanced cancers. The table came from immunoSEQ multiplex PCR; TCRdb's copy has only in-frame clones and leaves some out. The sample shows roughly 46,000 clones, around nine tenths of them seen only once. Sequencing used CD4+ or CD8+ T cells sorted from blood, obtained in a trial of the OX40 agonist ivuxolimab. The source is an adult with an advanced solid tumor such as melanoma, head and neck, liver or kidney cancer.

V is TRBV4-1 and J is TRBJ2-1; TRBD2 aligns across 10 bases. CDR3 length: 18 residues. Germline V CDR1 and CDR2: MGHRA, YSYEKL. V gave up 5 bases and J gave up 4 bases; unmatched junction bases: 14. CDR3 nucleotides: TGCGCCAGCAGCGGAGACCCGGCACTAGCGGGACCGTACAATGAGCAGTTCTTC. It translates to CASSGDPALAGPYNEQFF.

J is TRBJ1-3 and V is TRBV9; D perhaps matches TRBD1 (6 bases). The CDR3 consists of 14 residues. The V gene lost 3 bases and the J gene lost 4 bases, with 11 bases spanning the gap. The germline V gene has CDR1 SGDLS and CDR2 YYNGEE. Here the CDR3 DNA reads TGTGCCAGCAGCGAAACAGGGTCAGGAAACACCATATATTTT. Translation gives CASSETGSGNTIYF.

V is TRBV19 and J is TRBJ1-2; D is undetermined. CDR1 is LNHDA and CDR2 is SQIVND in the germline V gene (reference sequence). This CDR3 region has 13 residues. V lost 4 bases to trimming and J lost 6 bases, with 12 bases between them. The CDR3 region is CASSSYSYDGYTF. The CDR3 region has the DNA TGTGCCAGTAGTAGTTACAGCTACGATGGCTACACCTTC.

The chain recombines TRBV2 with TRBJ1-1; 9 bases agree with TRBD1. Germline CDR1 is SNHLY and CDR2 is FYNNEI. The ends lost 2 bases at V and 6 bases at J; junction bases unmatched: 4. The CDR3 has 14 amino acids. The DNA for the CDR3 is TGTGCCAGCAGTGAAATAAACAGGGGGCCTGAAGCTTTCTTT. It encodes CASSEINRGPEAFF. The full variable domain, in which reference TRBV2 and TRBJ1-1 provide the parts outside the CDR3, is EPEVTQTPSHQVTQMGQEVILRCVPISNHLYFYWYRQILGQKVEFLVSFYNNEISEKSEIFDDQFSVERPDGSNFTLKIRSTKLEDSAMYFCASSEINRGPEAFFGQGTRLTVV.

V gene TRBV5-1 combines with J gene TRBJ1-6; TRBD1 aligns across 9 bases. The V gene's germline CDR1 is SGHRS and CDR2 YFSETQ. V shed 3 bases, J shed 8 bases, and the junction held 3 bases outside the gene matches. The CDR3 sequence is 14 residues long. In DNA form, the CDR3 reads TGCGCCAGCAGCTACCGGGACAGGGATTCACCCCTCCACTTT. Translation gives CASSYRDRDSPLHF.

The chain carries TRBV5-4 and TRBJ1-3; possibly TRBD1 for D (5 bases). CDR1 SGHNT and CDR2 YYREEE come from the germline V gene (reference sequence). The CDR3 has 15 residues. The V end lost 4 bases, the J end lost 0 bases, and 11 bases lay between the germline ends. CDR3 sequence (DNA): TGTGCCAGCAGCCCAGACAGAGGCTCTGGAAACACCATATATTTT. Translating gives CASSPDRGSGNTIYF.

This rearrangement joins TRBV9 to TRBJ1-1; D may be TRBD1 (5 bases). The V end lost 1 base, the J end lost 7 bases, and 26 bases lay between the germline ends. Germline V CDR1 and CDR2: SGDLS, YYNGEE. CDR3 size: 18 residues. The CDR3 DNA reads TGTGCCAGCAGCGTAAGGGAAGGTCTTCAGGGCCCCGGAGGTGAAGCTTTCTTT. Amino acids: CASSVREGLQGPGGEAFF.

The chain couples TRBV28 to TRBJ1-6, with D unclear. Germline lookup yields CDR1 MDHEN and CDR2 SYDVKM. The CDR3 spans 14 residues. V was shortened by 3 bases and J by 13 bases, with 16 bases between the two germline ends. CDR3 nucleotides: TGTGCCAGCAGTTTTTCGGGCCTTACCAGGCCCCTCCACTTT. It specifies CASSFSGLTRPLHF.

The V and J genes are TRBV28 and TRBJ1-1; D is perhaps TRBD1 (5 bases). Germline V gene data show CDR1 as MDHEN and CDR2 as SYDVKM. This CDR3 has 22 residues. V was trimmed by 3 bases and J by 0 bases, leaving 32 bases between them. CDR3 sequence reads: CASSFLLPGTDTTRNLNTEAFF. The CDR3 DNA reads as TGTGCCAGCAGTTTTCTCCTACCAGGGACCGATACTACCAGGAACCTGAACACTGAAGCTTTCTTT. Together with reference TRBV28 and TRBJ1-1, the CDR3 gives the full variable domain: DVKVTQSSRYLVKRTGEKVFLECVQDMDHENMFWYRQDPGLGLRLIYFSYDVKMKEKGDIPEGYSVSREKKERFSLILESASTNQTSMYLCASSFLLPGTDTTRNLNTEAFFGQGTRLTVV.

This clone was recorded once. This rearrangement joins TRBV6-1 to TRBJ2-7; TRBD2 matches at 13 bases. CDR1 is MNHNS, CDR2 SASEGT, per germline. CDR3 length: 15 amino acids. V shed 1 base and J 4 bases; nucleotides not matched to a gene: 1. The CDR3 bases are TGTGCCAGCAGTGAAGGGACTAGCGGGAGTTACGAGCAGTACTTC. Its translation: CASSEGTSGSYEQYF.

Here the CDR3 DNA reads TGTGCCAGCCCCGGGACTAGCGGGAGGGAGCAGTTCTTC. Translating gives CASPGTSGREQFF. V gene TRBV2 combines with J gene TRBJ2-1; 15 positions match TRBD2. V trimming: 8 bases; J trimming: 10 bases; junction bases outside the gene matches: 3. Germline CDR1 is SNHLY and CDR2 is FYNNEI. The CDR3 sequence is 13 residues long.

The chain combines TRBV18 with TRBJ2-7; the match to TRBD2 covers 10 bases. The CDR3 is 15 amino acids. Germline CDR1 is KGHSH and CDR2 is LQKENI. Trimming at V came to 6 bases and at J to 3 bases, leaving 8 bases not matched to a gene. For the CDR3, the DNA is TGTGCCAGCTCCCCTACTAGCGGGGAGGTCTACGAGCAGTACGTC. This gives the protein CASSPTSGEVYEQYV.

V and J are TRBV6-1 and TRBJ2-2; D tentatively reads TRBD1 or TRBD2 (5 bases each). Germline assignment: CDR1 MNHNS and CDR2 SASEGT. Trimming removed 6 bases from V and 7 bases from J, with 15 bases in between. CDR3 length equals 14 residues. This CDR3 reads CASRPGRGIGELFF. CDR3 coding DNA: TGTGCCAGCAGACCGGGACGAGGGATCGGGGAGCTGTTTTTT.

V gene TRBV4-3 combines with J gene TRBJ2-7, with D hard to call. V lost 1 base, J lost 0 bases, and 10 bases lay in between. Germline CDR1 LGHNA, CDR2 YSLEER. The CDR3 is 15 amino acids. The CDR3 DNA reads TGCGCCAGCAGCCAAGCGAGTAGCAGCTCCTACGAGCAGTACTTC. It specifies CASSQASSSSYEQYF.

The chain uses TRBV28 and TRBJ1-3, with TRBD1 identical over 9 bases. The CDR3 covers 17 residues. J gave up 0 bases and V 2 bases, and 5 bases lay outside the gene matches. Germline V gene data show CDR1 as MDHEN and CDR2 as SYDVKM. The CDR3 region is CASSLGTGPSSGNTIYF. CDR3 nucleotide sequence: TGTGCCAGCAGTTTAGGGACAGGGCCAAGCTCTGGAAACACCATATATTTT.

The gene calls are TRBV11-3 and TRBJ2-1, with D perhaps assigned TRBD1 or TRBD2 (6 bases each). This CDR3 contains 12 residues. Trimming stripped 6 bases from V and 9 bases from J, with 12 bases between. Germline V gives CDR1 SGHNT, CDR2 YENEEA. DNA of the CDR3: TGTGCCAGCAGGGGGGGCCGAGGTGAGCAGTTCTTC. Amino acid sequence: CASRGGRGEQFF.

This rearrangement joins TRBV28 to TRBJ1-1; D might be TRBD1 (6 bases). Germline V CDR1 and CDR2: MDHEN, SYDVKM. The CDR3 extends over 15 amino acids. Trimming pared 3 bases from V and 3 bases from J, leaving 14 bases between. Here the CDR3 reads CASSFGDNMDTEAFF. The CDR3 region has the DNA TGTGCCAGCAGTTTCGGGGACAATATGGACACTGAAGCTTTCTTT.

This clone has a single count. The J gene is TRBJ2-2, the V gene TRBV13, with 14 bases lining up with TRBD2. The junction had 5 bases not matched to a gene; V was cut back by 2 bases and J by 0 bases. CDR1 is PRHDT and CDR2 is FYEKMQ in the germline V gene (reference sequence). CDR3 length equals 19 residues. The CDR3 region is CASSLLGLAGGTNTGELFF. CDR3 coding DNA: TGTGCCAGCAGCTTACTCGGACTAGCGGGGGGTACGAACACCGGGGAGCTGTTTTTT. Looking up the rest from reference TRBV13 and TRBJ2-2 gives the full variable domain: AAGVIQSPRHLIKEKRETATLKCYPIPRHDTVYWYQQGPGQDPQFLISFYEKMQSDKGSIPDRFSAQQFSDYHSELNMSSLELGDSALYFCASSLLGLAGGTNTGELFFGEGSRLTVL.